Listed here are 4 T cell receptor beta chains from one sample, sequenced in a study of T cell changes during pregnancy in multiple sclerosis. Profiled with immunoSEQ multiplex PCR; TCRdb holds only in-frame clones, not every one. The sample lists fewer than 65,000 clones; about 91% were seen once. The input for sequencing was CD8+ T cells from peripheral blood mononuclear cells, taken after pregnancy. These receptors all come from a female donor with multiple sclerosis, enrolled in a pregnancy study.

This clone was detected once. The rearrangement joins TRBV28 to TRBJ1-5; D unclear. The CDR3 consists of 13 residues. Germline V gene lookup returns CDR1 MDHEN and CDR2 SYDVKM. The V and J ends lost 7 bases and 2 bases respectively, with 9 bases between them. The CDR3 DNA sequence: TGTGCCAGCACCCCTGCGGGCAATCAGCCCCAGCATTTT. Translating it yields CASTPAGNQPQHF.

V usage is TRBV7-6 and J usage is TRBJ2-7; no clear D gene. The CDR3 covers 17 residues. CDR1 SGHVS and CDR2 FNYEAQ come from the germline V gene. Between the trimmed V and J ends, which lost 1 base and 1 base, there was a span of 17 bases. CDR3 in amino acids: CASSLGVDPPLSYEQYF. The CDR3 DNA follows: TGTGCCAGCAGCTTAGGTGTGGATCCACCACTATCCTACGAGCAGTACTTC. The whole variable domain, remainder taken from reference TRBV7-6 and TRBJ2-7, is GAGVSQSPRYKVTKRGQDVALRCDPISGHVSLYWYRQALGQGPEFLTYFNYEAQQDKSGLPNDRFSAERPEGSISTLTIQRTEQRDSAMYRCASSLGVDPPLSYEQYFGPGTRLTVT.

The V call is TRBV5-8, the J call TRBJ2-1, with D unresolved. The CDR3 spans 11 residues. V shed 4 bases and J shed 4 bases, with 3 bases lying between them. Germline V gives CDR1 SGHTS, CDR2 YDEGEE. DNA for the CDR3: TGTGCCAGCAGCCCTTACAATGAGCAGTTCTTC. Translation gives CASSPYNEQFF.

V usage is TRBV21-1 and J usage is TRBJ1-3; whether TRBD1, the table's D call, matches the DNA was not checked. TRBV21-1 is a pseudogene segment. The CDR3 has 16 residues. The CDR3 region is CASSPRDSISGNTIYF. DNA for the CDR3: TGTGCCAGCAGCCCCCGGGACAGCATATCTGGAAACACCATATATTTT.